This T cell receptor beta chain is from a study of T cell repertoires in cytomegalovirus infection. The wider study: Public TCR beta signatures were indicative of both CMV infection and a matching HLA type. General study findings and limits: CMV-specific HLA-C-restricted TCR beta clonotypes dominated the ex vivo response.

TCRdb fed the reads into MiXCR, producing one record per CDR3 protein. The sample records around 120,000 distinct CDR3 sequences, about 24% being singletons. This clonotype was detected many times. Its cognate antigen is unknown. V shed 7 bases and J shed 9 bases, with 19 bases lying between them. This CDR3 spans 14 amino acids. Specimen: PBMCs, sequenced either directly or after in vitro stimulation (not recorded which). V usage is TRBV12-3 or TRBV12-4 and J usage is TRBJ2-1, with D perhaps being TRBD1 or TRBD2 (5 bases each). The source is a human donor in good health (CMV status not recorded). Some clones in this sample may be carry-over from other donors' samples. The CDR3 coding sequence is TGTGCCAGCATCCGGGGCATTCTCTGGGGTGAGCAGTTCTTC. It translates to CASIRGILWGEQFF.